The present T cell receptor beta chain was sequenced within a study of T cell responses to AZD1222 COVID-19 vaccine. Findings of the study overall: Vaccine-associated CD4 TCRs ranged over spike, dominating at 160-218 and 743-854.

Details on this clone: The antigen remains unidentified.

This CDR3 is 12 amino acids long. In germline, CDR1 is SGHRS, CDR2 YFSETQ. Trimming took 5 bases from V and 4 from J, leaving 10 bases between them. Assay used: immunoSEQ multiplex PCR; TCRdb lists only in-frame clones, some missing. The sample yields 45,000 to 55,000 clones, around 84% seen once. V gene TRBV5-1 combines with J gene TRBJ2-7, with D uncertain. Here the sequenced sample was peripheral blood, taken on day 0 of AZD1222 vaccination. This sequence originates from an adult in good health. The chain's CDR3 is CASRAGPYEQYF. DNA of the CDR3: TGCGCCAGCAGAGCAGGACCTTACGAGCAGTACTTC.